The entry below describes one T cell receptor beta chain. Its antigen is as yet unknown. Primed by a sample-barcoded 5' primer and a J-beta primer mix, a second PCR proceeded for 7 to 11 cycles. Each CDR3 protein gets one entry after TCRdb re-called the 5' RACE reads with MiXCR. The sample includes about 780,000 distinct CDR3 sequences, roughly 25% of them seen just once. This sample was taken from a study of blood T cells in healthy people across ages. The CDR3 covers 16 residues. Germline values: CDR1 SGHTA, CDR2 FQGNSA. Notes on the study in general: TCR beta diversity per million T cells fell roughly linearly with age.

The sample providers were healthy Caucasian people from Russia, aged roughly 6 to 95. In addition, the sample was reused for a study of T cells of mothers and their children.

This chain joins TRBV7-2 and TRBJ2-5, with a possible D match to TRBD1 (6 bases). The end of the DNA is better explained by TRBJ2-7, so the J call may be wrong. The TCR was taken from a boy under 18 in good health. Sequenced material: blood. DNA for the CDR3: TGTGCCAGCAGCTTAGGGGGGCAGGGATTGCCCTACGAGCAGTACTTC. Residues: CASSLGGQGLPYEQYF.